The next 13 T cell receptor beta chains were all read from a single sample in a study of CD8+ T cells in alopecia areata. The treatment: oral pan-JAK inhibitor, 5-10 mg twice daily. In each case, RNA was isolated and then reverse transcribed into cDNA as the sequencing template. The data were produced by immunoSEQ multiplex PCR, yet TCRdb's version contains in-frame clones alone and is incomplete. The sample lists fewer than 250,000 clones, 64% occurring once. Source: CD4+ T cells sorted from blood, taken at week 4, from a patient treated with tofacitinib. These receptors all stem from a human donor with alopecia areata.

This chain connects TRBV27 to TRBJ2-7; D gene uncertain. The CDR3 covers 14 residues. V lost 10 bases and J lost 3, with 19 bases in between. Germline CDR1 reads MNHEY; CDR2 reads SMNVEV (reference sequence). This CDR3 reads CATGRGLGRYEQYF. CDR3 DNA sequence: TGTGCCACCGGGCGCGGTCTAGGGCGCTACGAGCAGTACTTC.

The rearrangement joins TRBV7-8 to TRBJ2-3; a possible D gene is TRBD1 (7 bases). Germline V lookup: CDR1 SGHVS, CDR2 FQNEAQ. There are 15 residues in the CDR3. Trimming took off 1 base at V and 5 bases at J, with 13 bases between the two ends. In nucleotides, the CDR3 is TGTGCCAGCAGCTTAGGGGGCCAGGGGGGAGATACGCAGTATTTT. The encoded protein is CASSLGGQGGDTQYF.

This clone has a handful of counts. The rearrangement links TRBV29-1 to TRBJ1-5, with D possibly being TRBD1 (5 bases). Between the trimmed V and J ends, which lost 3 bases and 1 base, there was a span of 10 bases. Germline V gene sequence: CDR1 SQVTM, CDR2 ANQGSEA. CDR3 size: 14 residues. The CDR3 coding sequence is TGCAGCGTTGAGGCAGGGCCGAGCAATCAGCCCCAGCATTTT. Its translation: CSVEAGPSNQPQHF.

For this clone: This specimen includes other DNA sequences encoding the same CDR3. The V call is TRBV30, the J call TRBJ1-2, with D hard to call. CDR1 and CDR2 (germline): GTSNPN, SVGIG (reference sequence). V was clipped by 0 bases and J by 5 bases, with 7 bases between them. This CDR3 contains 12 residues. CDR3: CAWSVGGYGYTF. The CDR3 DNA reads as TGTGCCTGGAGTGTTGGAGGATATGGCTACACCTTC.

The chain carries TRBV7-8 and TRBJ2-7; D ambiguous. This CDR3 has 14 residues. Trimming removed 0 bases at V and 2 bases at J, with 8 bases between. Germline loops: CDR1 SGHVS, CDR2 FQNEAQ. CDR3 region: CASSLAWQPYEQYF. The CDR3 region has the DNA TGTGCCAGCAGCTTAGCGTGGCAGCCCTACGAGCAGTACTTC.

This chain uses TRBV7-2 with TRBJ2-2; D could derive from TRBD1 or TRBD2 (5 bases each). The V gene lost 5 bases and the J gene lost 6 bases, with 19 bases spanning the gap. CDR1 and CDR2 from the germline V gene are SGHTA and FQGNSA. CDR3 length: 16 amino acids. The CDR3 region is CASSPPGLRGPGELFF. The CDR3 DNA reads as TGTGCCAGCAGCCCCCCGGGGCTCCGGGGTCCCGGGGAGCTGTTTTTT.

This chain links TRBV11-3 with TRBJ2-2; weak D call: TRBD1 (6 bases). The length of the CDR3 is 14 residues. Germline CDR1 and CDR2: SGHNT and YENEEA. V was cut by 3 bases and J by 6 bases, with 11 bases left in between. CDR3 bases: TGTGCCAGCAGCTTCACAGGGATCGCCGGGGAGCTGTTTTTT. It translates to CASSFTGIAGELFF.

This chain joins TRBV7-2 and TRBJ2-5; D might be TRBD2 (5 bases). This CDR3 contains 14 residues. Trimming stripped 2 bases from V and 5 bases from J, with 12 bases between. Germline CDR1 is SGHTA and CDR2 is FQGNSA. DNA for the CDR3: TGTGCCAGCAGCTTAAATCGAGGGTGGGAGACCCAGTACTTC. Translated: CASSLNRGWETQYF.

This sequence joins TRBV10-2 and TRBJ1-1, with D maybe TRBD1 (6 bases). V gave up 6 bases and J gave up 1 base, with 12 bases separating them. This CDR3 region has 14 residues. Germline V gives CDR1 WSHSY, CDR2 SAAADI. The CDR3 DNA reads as TGCGCCAGCAGCGCAGGGGCGACGAACACTGAAGCTTTCTTT. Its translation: CASSAGATNTEAFF.

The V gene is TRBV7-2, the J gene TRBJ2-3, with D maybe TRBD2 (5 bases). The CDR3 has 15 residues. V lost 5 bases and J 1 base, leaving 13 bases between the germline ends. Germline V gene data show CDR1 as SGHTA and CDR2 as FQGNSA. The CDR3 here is CASSLDLYRTDTQYF. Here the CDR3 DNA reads TGTGCCAGCAGCCTGGACTTGTACCGCACAGATACGCAGTATTTT. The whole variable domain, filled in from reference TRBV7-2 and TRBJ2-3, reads GAGVSQSPSNKVTEKGKDVELRCDPISGHTALYWYRQSLGQGLEFLIYFQGNSAPDKSGLPSDRFSAERTGGSVSTLTIQRTQQEDSAVYLCASSLDLYRTDTQYFGPGTRLTVL.

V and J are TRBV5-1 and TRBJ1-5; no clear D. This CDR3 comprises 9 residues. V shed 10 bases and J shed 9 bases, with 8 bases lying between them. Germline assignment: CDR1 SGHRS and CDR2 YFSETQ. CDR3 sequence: CAHGAPQHF. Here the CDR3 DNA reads TGCGCCCACGGAGCGCCCCAGCATTTT.

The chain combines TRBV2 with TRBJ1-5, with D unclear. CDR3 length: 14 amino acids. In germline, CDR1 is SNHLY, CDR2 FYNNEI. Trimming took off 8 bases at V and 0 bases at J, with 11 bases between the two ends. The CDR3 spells CASSKDYSNQPQHF. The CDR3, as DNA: TGTGCCAGCTCAAAAGATTATAGCAATCAGCCCCAGCATTTT.

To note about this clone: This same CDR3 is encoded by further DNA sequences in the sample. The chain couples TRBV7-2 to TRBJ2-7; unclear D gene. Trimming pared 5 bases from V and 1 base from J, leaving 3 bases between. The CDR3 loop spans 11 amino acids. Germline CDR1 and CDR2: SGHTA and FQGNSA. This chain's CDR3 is CASSRSYEQYF. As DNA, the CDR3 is TGTGCCAGCAGCCGTTCCTACGAGCAGTACTTC.